Below are 20 T cell receptor beta chains sequenced from a single sample in a study of cytomegalovirus exposure and HLA in healthy donors. The PCR ran on 60 Vbeta and 13 Jbeta primers. The data were produced by immunoSEQ multiplex PCR, yet TCRdb's version contains in-frame clones alone and is incomplete. The sample contains some 110,000 clones, roughly four fifths of which appear only once. The source material was PBMCs. Receptor source: a man aged 25-45 years in good health and CMV-seropositive.

V is TRBV5-4 and J is TRBJ2-7, with 7 bases identical to TRBD1. Trimming took 3 bases from V and 4 from J; bases not matched to a gene: 7. The CDR3 runs 14 residues. Germline values: CDR1 SGHNT, CDR2 YYREEE (reference sequence). In nucleotides, the CDR3 is TGTGCCAGCAGCTCGTGGGACAGAGCTTACGAGCAGTACTTC. Residues: CASSSWDRAYEQYF.

The rearrangement links TRBV21-1 to TRBJ2-7; the DNA was not compared with TRBD2, the D call given in the table. TRBV21-1 is tagged as a pseudogene. The CDR3 length is 18 residues. The CDR3 is CASSKAQGGLALSYEQYV. Written as DNA, the CDR3 is TGTGCCAGCAGCAAAGCGCAAGGGGGACTAGCGCTCTCCTACGAGCAGTACGTC.

V is TRBV27 and J is TRBJ1-1, with D unclear. Germline-derived CDR1 and CDR2 are MNHEY and SMNVEV (reference sequence). The CDR3 consists of 15 residues. V lost 5 bases to trimming and J lost 0 bases, with 13 bases between them. Here the CDR3 reads CASSPQSRMNTEAFF. Written as DNA, the CDR3 is TGTGCCAGCAGTCCCCAGTCGAGGATGAACACTGAAGCTTTCTTT.

In this sample, this clone turned up a few times. This rearrangement joins TRBV11-3 to TRBJ2-5; a weak D match, TRBD1 (6 bases). The CDR3 extends over 16 amino acids. Trimming removed 5 bases at V and 3 bases at J, with 19 bases between. Per germline, CDR1 SGHNT and CDR2 YENEEA. CDR3 bases: TGTGCCAGCAGCCAAGAACCTATTGAGGGGGAAGAGACCCAGTACTTC. Protein product: CASSQEPIEGEETQYF.

The chain combines TRBV6-8 with TRBJ1-4; TRBD1 agrees at 9 bases. This CDR3 contains 15 residues. V was clipped by 4 bases and J by 4 bases; unmatched bases: 4. Germline V gene data show CDR1 as MNHGY and CDR2 as SAAAGT. The CDR3, as DNA: TGTGCCAGCAGTTGTGACAGGGGGGATAATGAAAAACTGTTTTTT. It is translated as CASSCDRGDNEKLFF.

The chain is built from TRBV10-3 and TRBJ2-1; D not certain. Germline V gene lookup returns CDR1 ENHRY and CDR2 SYGVKD. This CDR3 comprises 15 residues. V lost 0 bases to trimming and J lost 5 bases, with 11 bases between them. The chain's CDR3 is CAISESYSRNNEQFF. The CDR3 DNA reads as TGTGCCATCAGTGAGTCGTATTCGCGGAACAATGAGCAGTTCTTC.

The chain has TRBV6-1 and TRBJ2-4; D might be TRBD2 (6 bases). CDR1 MNHNS and CDR2 SASEGT come from the germline V gene. Trimming shortened V by 3 bases and J by 1 base, and 13 bases separated the two germline ends. The CDR3 sequence is 16 residues long. The chain's CDR3 is CASSDPREMAKNIQYF. CDR3 sequence (DNA): TGTGCCAGCAGTGACCCCCGGGAGATGGCCAAAAACATTCAGTACTTC.

This clone was seen only a few times. The genes are TRBV11-3 and TRBJ1-1; 8 bases are shared with TRBD1. The V gene's germline CDR1 is SGHNT and CDR2 YENEEA. V lost 5 bases and J lost 5; bases outside the gene matches: 10. The CDR3 extends over 15 amino acids. DNA of the CDR3: TGTGCCAGCAGCCTCAGGGAACAGGGGGGGACTGAAGCTTTCTTT. It encodes CASSLREQGGTEAFF.

This clone was seen more than once but under ten times. The chain is built from TRBV5-1 and TRBJ2-2; 9 bases map to TRBD1. The ends lost 3 bases at V and 2 bases at J; junction bases unmatched: 5. The CDR3 consists of 16 residues. Germline lookup yields CDR1 SGHRS and CDR2 YFSETQ. The CDR3 DNA reads as TGCGCCAGCAGCTCCTCGGGACAGGGTAACACCGGGGAGCTGTTTTTT. Amino acids: CASSSSGQGNTGELFF.

The rearrangement uses TRBV7-6 and TRBJ1-1, with D possibly being TRBD1 (5 bases). This CDR3 region has 17 residues. CDR1 is SGHVS, CDR2 FNYEAQ, per germline. Between the trimmed V and J ends, which lost 0 bases and 4 bases, there was a span of 18 bases. The CDR3 sequence is CASSLAPRGTGPTEAFF. DNA of the CDR3: TGTGCCAGCAGCTTAGCGCCGCGGGGTACAGGACCCACTGAAGCTTTCTTT.

V usage is TRBV30 and J usage is TRBJ2-2; 9 bases match TRBD2. Germline trimming cut 6 bases from V and 6 bases from J; bases unmatched to any gene: 5. The CDR3 is 13 residues long. Germline CDR1 is GTSNPN and CDR2 is SVGIG (reference sequence). CDR3 loop: CACNIAGAGELFF. CDR3 in DNA: TGTGCCTGTAACATAGCGGGAGCCGGGGAGCTGTTTTTT.

This sequence joins TRBV6-4 and TRBJ2-1; TRBD1 matches at 7 bases. Losses at the gene ends were 11 bases for V and 4 bases for J; bases not matched to a gene: 5. CDR1 is MRHNA and CDR2 is SNTAGT in the germline V gene. The CDR3 runs 12 residues. The CDR3 reads CAYRGPYNEQFF. CDR3 nucleotide sequence: TGTGCCTACAGGGGTCCATACAATGAGCAGTTCTTC.

V and J are TRBV7-6 and TRBJ2-7; 9 bases line up with TRBD1. CDR1 is SGHVS, CDR2 FNYEAQ, per germline. J was trimmed by 5 bases and V by 5 bases; bases with no gene match: 4. The CDR3 loop spans 13 amino acids. In nucleotides, the CDR3 is TGTGCCAGCAGCATCGACAGGGGGAACGAGCAGTACTTC. Translated, it gives CASSIDRGNEQYF.

A note on this clone: The DNA is omitted, as the CDR3 cannot be located on it reliably, and the CDR3 follows TCRdb's listing. The V and J genes are TRBV19 and TRBJ1-5; the tabulated D call, TRBD1, remains unverified against the DNA. Per the germline V gene, CDR1 is LNHDA and CDR2 is SQIVND (reference sequence). From its first to its last residue, the CDR3 has 16 amino acids. The CDR3: CASSIGVGQVFWPQHF.

The V call is TRBV15, the J call TRBJ1-6; perhaps TRBD1 as D (5 bases). Per germline, CDR1 LNHNV and CDR2 YYDKDF (reference sequence). This CDR3 has 15 amino acids. V lost 1 base to trimming and J lost 10 bases, with 14 bases between them. In DNA, the CDR3 is TGTGCCACCAGCAGAGGGGGCTCCCTGGGGTCACCCCTCCACTTT. It specifies CATSRGGSLGSPLHF. Full variable domain (rest looked up from reference TRBV15 and TRBJ1-6): DAMVIQNPRYQVTQFGKPVTLSCSQTLNHNVMYWYQQKSSQAPKLLFHYYDKDFNNEADTPDNFQSRRPNTSFCFLDIRSPGLGDTAMYLCATSRGGSLGSPLHFGNGTRLTVT.

This CDR3 is CASSYSTGGEKLFF. CDR3 coding DNA: TGTGCCAGCAGTTACTCGACCGGGGGAGAAAAACTGTTTTTT. The gene calls are TRBV6-5 and TRBJ1-4; a weak D match, TRBD1 (5 bases). This CDR3 has 14 residues. V was trimmed by 0 bases and J by 8 bases, leaving 10 bases between them. Germline loops: CDR1 MNHEY, CDR2 SVGAGI.

The chain is built from TRBV6-6 and TRBJ1-2; D unresolved. The CDR3 has 16 amino acids. Germline CDR1 reads MNHNY; CDR2 reads SVGAGI (reference sequence). V lost 8 bases and J lost 4, with 23 bases in between. CDR3 loop: CASLHFRGGVGYGYTF. CDR3 nucleotide sequence: TGTGCCAGCCTGCACTTTCGGGGTGGGGTCGGCTATGGCTACACCTTC.

V is TRBV19 and J is TRBJ1-4, with TRBD1 as a possible D gene (6 bases). CDR1 is LNHDA and CDR2 is SQIVND in the germline V gene (reference sequence). This CDR3 spans 15 amino acids. V lost 5 bases and J lost 8, with 18 bases in between. CDR3 sequence reads: CASSLTTGYPEKLFF. As DNA, the CDR3 is TGTGCCAGTAGTCTTACTACAGGGTATCCGGAAAAACTGTTTTTT.

The chain uses TRBV5-1 and TRBJ2-1; 10 nucleotides line up with TRBD1. V dropped 3 bases and J dropped 6; count of bases not matched to a gene: 0. This CDR3 is built from 13 residues. The germline CDR1 and CDR2 sequences are SGHRS and YFSETQ. Here the CDR3 reads CASSWDRGNEQFF. The CDR3 coding sequence is TGCGCCAGCAGCTGGGACAGGGGCAATGAGCAGTTCTTC. Filled out from reference TRBV5-1 and TRBJ2-1, the complete variable domain reads KAGVTQTPRYLIKTRGQQVTLSCSPISGHRSVSWYQQTPGQGLQFLFEYFSETQRNKGNFPGRFSGRQFSNSRSEMNVSTLELGDSALYLCASSWDRGNEQFFGPGTRLTVL.

J is TRBJ2-1 and V is TRBV6-5, with D unclear. Between the trimmed V and J ends, which lost 5 bases and 12 bases, there was a span of 11 bases. CDR1 is MNHEY and CDR2 is SVGAGI in the germline V gene. The CDR3 sequence is 11 residues long. CDR3 DNA sequence: TGTGCCAGCAGTACCCCCCGGGTGCAGTTCTTC. As protein: CASSTPRVQFF.